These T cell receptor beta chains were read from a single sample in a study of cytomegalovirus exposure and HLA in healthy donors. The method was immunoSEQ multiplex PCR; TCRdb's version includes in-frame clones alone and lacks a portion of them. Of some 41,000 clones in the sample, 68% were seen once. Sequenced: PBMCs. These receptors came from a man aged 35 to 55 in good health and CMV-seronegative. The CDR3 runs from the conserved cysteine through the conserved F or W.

CATKPAGFDEQYF TRBJ2-7 TRBV28 13
CASSLGTTGGLYGYTF TRBJ1-2 TRBV7-6 16
CASSPQAAGRNQPQHF TRBJ1-5 TRBV19 16
CASSLSYKRDTQYF TRBJ2-3 TRBV5-1 14
CASSQAGGPRETQYF TRBJ2-5 TRBV5-1 15
CASSPFGDRGEKLFF TRBJ1-4 TRBV18 15
CASSPTGGSGELFF TRBJ2-2 TRBV5-1 14
CSAGGAGNTIYF TRBJ1-3 TRBV29-1 12
CAWTGEIYGYTF TRBJ1-2 TRBV30 12
CAISAIMEGEQYF TRBJ2-7 TRBV10-3 13
CASSSRQGNTEAFF TRBJ1-1 TRBV6-6 14
CASSLGGGAGANVLTF TRBJ2-6 TRBV5-1 16
CASSVQGGIYEQYF TRBJ2-7 TRBV9 14
CASSQGGLLYNEQFF TRBJ2-1 TRBV4-1 15
CASTRGVGDEAFF TRBJ1-1 TRBV5-1 13
CASSLGGRTNEQFF TRBJ2-1 TRBV27 14
CAGTGSWADTQYF TRBJ2-3 TRBV30 13
CASSAGTGGVYGYTF TRBJ1-2 TRBV7-6 15
CASSLGQGLGTEAFF TRBJ1-1 TRBV7-9 15
CASRLMGQARGGYTF TRBJ1-2 TRBV5-4 15
CASSSLALGEQYF TRBJ2-7 TRBV27 13
CASSLYGYGTDNQPQHF TRBJ1-5 TRBV28 17
CASSQDTGQGLYGYTF TRBJ1-2 TRBV4-3 16
CASSETGGDYEQYF TRBJ2-7 TRBV18 14
CASSQPPTGNYGYTF TRBJ1-2 TRBV4-1 15
CASSQDRLATASGNTEAFF TRBJ1-1 TRBV4-1 19
CASSEAETLSYNEQFF TRBJ2-1 TRBV6-1 16
CARRAWTEYGYTF TRBJ1-2 TRBV9 13
CASSLERPGDLRTEAFF TRBJ1-1 TRBV7-9 17
CASSNSGGYTF TRBJ1-2 TRBV28 11
CASLRGGTEAFF TRBJ1-1 TRBV6-1 12
CASSPESYAGGRNEQFF TRBJ2-1 TRBV11-2 17
CASSYSREQTQYF TRBJ2-5 TRBV6-5 13
CASSESGGANEQFF TRBJ2-1 TRBV6-1 14
CARTLRDTQETQYF TRBJ2-5 TRBV6-5 14
CASSYEGAGYYGYTF TRBJ1-2 TRBV6-5 15
CASSLTGGSYEQYF TRBJ2-7 TRBV10-2 14
CASSLPRGLEQYF TRBJ2-7 TRBV5-1 13
CASSPDRVYEQYF TRBJ2-7 TRBV7-8 13
CASSLAWQGGYTF TRBJ1-2 TRBV5-4 13
CASRLAGGEGTGELFF TRBJ2-2 TRBV4-1 16
CASRGQAVNEQFF TRBJ2-1 TRBV19 13